This section outlines one T cell receptor (beta chain) sequence together with its context. The CDR3 spans 16 residues. V shed 2 bases, J shed 3 bases, and the junction held 8 bases outside the gene matches. Germline CDR1 GTSNPN, CDR2 SVGIG (reference sequence). The data were taken from a study of blood T cell repertoires in COVID-19. About the study: The samples span acute and convalescent COVID-19 from the United States, Italy and Spain. T cells, B-cell-depleted T cells, or PBMCs supplied cDNA or gDNA.

Source study methods: Counts of nucleated cells, estimated from reference gene primer amplification, were obtained. Repertoires were generated with immunoSEQ multiplex PCR, while TCRdb's copy carries only in-frame clones and drops some. D and trimming come from the DNA, and the V and J calls and clone size come from that table. The table includes a few hundred thousand clones, nearly 90% detected once. The material sequenced was peripheral blood. This chain joins TRBV30 and TRBJ1-1, with TRBD1 matching over 11 bases. This TCR was recovered from a woman in her 40s who had recovered from COVID-19. In DNA form, the CDR3 reads TGTGCCTGGAGTTTTACCCCGGACAGGGGGCACACTGAAGCTTTCTTT. Amino acid sequence: CAWSFTPDRGHTEAFF.